The TCR beta chain described here comes from a study of cytomegalovirus exposure and HLA in healthy donors (dated by TCRdb to the late 2010s). General notes on the study: An earlier analysis of about 530 of the donors reported approximately 260 Gb of sequence data and 117 million unique TCR beta sequences obtained from roughly 170 million T cells. The study was designed to test whether signatures of past pathogen exposure could be identified by cataloging public T cell receptors. Among 300 to 500 genotyped donors of the cohort, an average of approximately 240,000 unique TCR beta nucleotide sequences was sequenced per donor, of which about 18% were non-productive. HLA typing included class I and class II loci at four-digit resolution. A later analysis re-examined previously published TCR beta repertoires from over 500 donors and added high-resolution HLA genotyping to investigate patterns of TCR occurrence. Typing coverage varied by locus: 629-630 donors for A, B, C, DRB1 and DQB1; more than 500 for DQA1; about 590 for DPA1; about 450 for DPB1. To predict cytomegalovirus infection status, the study brought together high-throughput TCR immunosequencing, statistical association of individual TCRs with disease status, and machine learning. Using immunosequencing, the study profiled T cell repertoires from approximately 700 subjects and related those repertoires to cytomegalovirus serostatus. The genetic ancestry cluster associated with self-reported Caucasian donors included roughly 84% of the 350 to 500 genotyped donors. Donor age, sex, ethnicity and CMV serostatus were compiled together with the repertoire data. In a later genetic analysis, genome-wide SNP genotypes for about 55% of the roughly 700 donors were used, and that subset was treated as a discovery cohort. Roughly five DR-DQ haplotypes were handled as single units for association and clustering, since linkage in the cohort was strong. All discovery cohort repertoires had been generated on a single sequencing platform. An earlier analysis of about 620 of the donors applied high-throughput TCR beta sequencing to assess whether each TCR beta V gene segment acted as functional or pseudogenic. Along with the approximately 700-subject first cohort, a separate validation cohort of approximately 110 different subjects was used. Approximately 310 gigabases of sequencing data and around 85 million unique TCR sequences made up an early release that covered some 640 HLA-typed donors. Rather than drawing on any new phenotypic data, the later analysis identified candidate immune exposures from TCR beta sequences and the way those sequences occurred across donors. The investigation overall reported the following: In a later analysis, HLA-associated TCR beta chains were found to be more clonally expanded and to have lower generation probabilities than equally common non-associated chains. In a later analysis, the rate of TCR association differed among HLA loci, with DRB1 alleles having the most associated TCRs and HLA-C alleles having the fewest. Compared with the roughly 710-donor mean, donors in an Asian-associated ancestry cluster had fewer N-insertions in productive TCRs, according to a later genetic analysis. A further reported finding was that TCR beta sequences accurately predicted the HLA-A and HLA-B alleles for most subjects in the first cohort. The sequencing pipeline was judged likely to have produced a cluster of highly shared sequence variants as a technical artifact. Because the 87-base-pair reads could not distinguish some IMGT-functional V segments, including TRBV6-2 and TRBV6-3, those segments were excluded. An association between a missense DCLRE1C variant and V-gene and J-gene trimming of TCR beta chains was found in a later genetic analysis and replicated in an independent cohort. Because counts were too low, roughly 17 rarely observed V segments, including chromosome 9 orphons, were left out of the earlier analysis of some 600 of the donors. In an earlier analysis of 500 to 650 of the donors, most TCR beta V segments appeared in productive rearrangements about 90% or about 30% of the time, broadly matching IMGT annotations. Most CMV-associated TCR beta chains appeared to be HLA-restricted in a later analysis, and the HLA associations seemed to be driven largely by CMV exposure. Roughly uniform sequencing depth across donors was assumed in presence/absence analyses, although this assumption may not hold. It was suggested by the authors that the approach could potentially be generalized to other disease states and immunological phenotypes. Linkage disequilibrium might explain the correlated functional status among segregating V segments, but an unknown experimental factor could not be ruled out. At a false discovery rate of 0.05, a later analysis linked some 17,000 TCR beta sequences to specific HLA alleles. For the cohort, immune exposure information was limited to CMV serostatus. When HLA alleles, especially DR and DQ, strongly co-occurred, TCR associations were difficult to assign to individual alleles. HLA typing was unavailable for some donors at each locus, so association tests used only the typed subset. The classifier was reported to diagnose cytomegalovirus status with high specificity and sensitivity in both the original cohort and the validation cohort. This cohort had only TCR beta chains sequenced, and the lack of alpha or paired-chain data limited which features could be detected. A later analysis reported that several top co-occurrence clusters appeared linked to parvovirus B19, influenza, CMV and Epstein-Barr virus. In the study, 150 to 200 TCR beta chains were listed as associated with cytomegalovirus. A few of the identified cytomegalovirus-associated TCR beta chains were confirmed in vitro to be specific for cytomegalovirus antigens. While some public TCRs were present in many individuals, most TCR sequences turned up only very rarely across donors.

In total, around 600 healthy bone marrow donors made up the cohort. Cohort members were all nominally healthy when sampled, although unrecorded immune exposures were likely present. The donor was CMV seronegative and belonged to the group of 320 or so seronegative cohort members. A peripheral blood sample was collected from each donor, and TCR beta sequencing was performed on peripheral blood mononuclear cells. Genomic DNA extraction from the blood cell samples was performed with the Qiagen DNeasy Blood Extraction Kit. Including the terminal cysteine and phenylalanine, the CDR3 comprises 14 residues. Only the CDR3 part of the read is kept: 42 bases, read in frame from the first base. As encoded in the germline V gene, CDR1 is SGHTA while CDR2 is FQGNSA. From V the trimming removes 5 bases and from J it removes 3 bases, while the gene matches leave 4 bases of the junction unaccounted for. Note on this clone: What this receptor recognizes is not known.

Preparation of the library involved the immunoSEQ multiplex PCR assay. The multiplex PCR relied on a mix of 60 forward primers for TCR Vbeta segments and 13 reverse primers for TCR Jbeta segments. The CDR3 region of rearranged TCR beta genes was amplified from genomic DNA with a multiplex PCR assay. The Illumina HiSeq System was used to sequence the amplified TCR beta libraries as 87-base-pair reads. Under the source paper's analysis protocol: A later analysis counted about 80 million unique TCR beta chains across the 666 repertoires, and roughly 10 million of these chains were shared by at least two donors. Raw reads were error-corrected and collapsed into unique sequences with a nearest-neighbor algorithm that merged closely related sequences to remove PCR and sequencing errors. CDR3 sequences were aligned to IMGT reference sequences to assign V, D and J gene segments. For a sequence to be retained, a match of at least six nucleotides to both a V gene segment and a J gene segment was required. A rearrangement was called productive if the CDR3 had no stop codons and remained in frame with V and J, and every other rearrangement was called non-productive. Following IMGT convention, CDR3 was defined as the stretch from the second conserved V-encoded cysteine up to the conserved J-encoded phenylalanine. The earlier analysis of about 500 of the donors excluded sequences that lacked an unambiguous match to a single V gene segment. In an earlier analysis of some 590 of the donors, a V segment was called functional when productive rearrangements were above 56.7%, and segregating when the standard deviation between donors exceeded 5%. A statistical classification framework was built to diagnose cytomegalovirus status from the catalog of TCR beta chain sequences. A later analysis assigned V and J genes by comparing TCR nucleotide sequences with IMGT/GENE-DB human TR gene sequences. Using the TCRdist pipeline, a later analysis assigned CDR3 sequences along with most-parsimonious VDJ recombination scenarios. In a later analysis, each TCR beta chain was defined by its CDR3 amino acid sequence together with its V-gene family, and reads lacking a unique V-gene family were excluded. To address suspected cross-contamination and a sequencing artifact, a later analysis removed a few hundred highly shared, low-generation-probability nucleotide sequences. In a later analysis, a clonal expansion index for each public chain was calculated from normalized within-repertoire ranks of inferred template counts. In a later analysis, generation probabilities were computed using a VDJ recombination model fitted to out-of-frame rearrangements, and the results were checked against IGoR. Hypergeometric tests were used in a later analysis to score TCR-TCR, TCR-HLA and TCR-CMV co-occurrence, with a repertoire-size bias correction applied to the TCR pairs. To estimate false discovery rates, a later analysis permuted the HLA or CMV assignments 20 times. A later analysis grouped co-occurring TCRs with DBSCAN, adding TCRdist sequence similarity when clustering within HLA-allele-positive subsets. For co-occurrence clustering, repertoires with fewer than 30,000 or more than 120,000 public chains were excluded, along with roughly five repertoires with anomalous nucleotide sharing. This is the immuneACCESS table as TCRdb keeps it, with only in-frame sequences that have V and J called. A part of the clones is gone; compared with another copy, unresolved V genes explain less than half, and the rest is unexplained. The D gene and trimming were derived from the DNA, and the V and J assignments and clone size from that table. The sample's own table lists fewer than 35,000 clones. The top ten clonotypes cover approximately 4.8% of the sample.

Sequencing input: PBMCs. The sequence was collected from a female donor in good health and CMV-seronegative. Recombination connected TRBV7-2 to TRBJ1-1; TRBD1 lines up with 9 middle nucleotides. The DNA reads as follows: TGTGCCAGCAGCACGGGGACAGGGTACACTGAAGCTTTCTTT. It specifies CASSTGTGYTEAFF.